The sequence of this T cell receptor (beta chain) was determined in a study of regulatory T cells in long-lasting Graves disease. Whole-study findings and limits: The study found lower TCR diversity in persistent Graves' patients than in newly diagnosed ones.

Libraries of TCR beta came from iRepertoire HTBI primers plus Arm-PCR of CDR3 regions. From the multiplex PCR reads, TCRdb called clonotypes with MiXCR, one entry per CDR3 protein. The table lists about 470,000 distinct CDR3 sequences, roughly 21% of them singletons, with 7% to 9% in the top ten. Time point of the sample: persistent/refractory GD, antithyroid drugs over 5 years with positive TRAb. RNA from PBMCs was the source of the TCR library. CDR1 and CDR2 from the germline V gene are MDHEN and SYDVKM. V was shortened by 7 bases and J by 0 bases, with 15 bases between the two germline ends. The length of the CDR3 is 15 residues. This clonotype was counted many times. Its antigen remains unknown.

The chain combines TRBV28 with TRBJ1-1; weak D call: TRBD1 (6 bases). This sequence was found in a female donor with Graves disease. This sample comprised peripheral blood mononuclear cells (PBMCs), obtained when the disease was refractory, from a patient treated with antithyroid drugs. The CDR3, as DNA: TGTGCCAGCATCGTACGGGGGGCACTGAACACTGAAGCTTTCTTT. Protein: CASIVRGALNTEAFF.